This T cell receptor (beta chain) comes out of a study of blood T cells in healthy people across ages (dated by TCRdb to between 2015 and 2017). Regarding the research as a whole: Template switching captured roughly one uniquely barcoded TCR beta cDNA molecule per two T cells in model experiments. Donors were grouped into four age groups: young (average approximately 16 years), middle-aged (around 39), aged (approximately 67) and long-lived (approximately 78). To track age-related changes in TCR beta repertoire diversity, the study relied on deep sequencing normalized with unique cDNA molecular identifiers. For two donors (one aged 18 to 30 and one aged 80 or older), the study analyzed two additional independent replicas of 1 million unique cDNA reads from the same blood draw. Donors of different ages were randomly distributed across sequencing lanes to avoid experimental bias.

The full study reports these points: Conclusive comparison of naive and antigen-experienced compartments was prevented by the profiling of bulk unsorted PBMCs. Observed TCR beta diversity correlated strongly with the percentage of naive T cells measured by flow cytometry. Compared with the aged group, more naive CD4+ T cells, fewer expanded clones and increased TCR diversity were shown by the long-lived group, suggesting age selection. Donor CMV infection status was unknown, potentially confounding age-related changes in expanded clonotypes. As age increased, observed TCR beta diversity per million T cells dropped in a roughly linear way, and a significant reduction was already evident by age about 36. Estimates of total diversity from one million sequenced T cells were regarded as lower bounds and underestimates.

Systemically healthy Caucasian individuals from Russia, some 38 in total and aged about 6 to 90 years, were included as donors. Each donor gave about 10 milliliters of peripheral blood, drawn into EDTA-treated Vacutainer tubes. Ficoll-Paque density-gradient centrifugation was used to isolate PBMCs, with at least 7 million obtained per sample. Total RNA, at least 6 micrograms per sample, was extracted from PBMCs with Trizol reagent. The percentages of naive CD45RAhigh/CD27high T cells were determined by flow cytometry on a PBMC aliquot from every donor. The germline V end is reduced by 6 bases and the J end by 5 bases; junction bases left unmatched: 13. The germline V gene specifies SGHTA as CDR1 and FQGNSA as CDR2. The CDR3, from cysteine to phenylalanine, totals 16 residues. Here the CDR3 DNA is all that survives: 48 bases in frame from base 1. The library was produced with 5' RACE. A second roughly 7 to 12 cycle PCR used a sample-barcoded 5' primer and a J-beta primer mix. A unique molecular identifier was introduced onto each TCR beta cDNA molecule by a template-switch 5' adaptor carrying 12 random nucleotides. Each sample yielded at least 2.5 million CDR3-containing paired-end reads. First-strand cDNA synthesis was performed from all RNA using the Mint cDNA synthesis kit, with priming by a TRBC-specific oligonucleotide. Following uracil-DNA glycosylase treatment, a first 18-cycle PCR with universal primers M1SS and BC2_uni_R was performed on all cDNA. On the study's bioinformatics: Each sample was normalized by randomly selecting 1 million high-quality reads, each carrying a distinct molecular identifier. Reads with shared molecular identifiers were discarded instead of being binned into consensus sequences. MiTCR, with a Q25 quality threshold and the strictest error-elimination algorithm, was used for CDR3 identification, clonotype clustering and error correction. A nonparametric unseen species model with Euler transformation was used to estimate a lower bound on total TCR beta diversity. TCRdb took the public reads, trimmed them with fastp at Q25, ran MiXCR for clone calling and kept in-frame beta chains. Rows with one shared CDR3 protein collapse into an entry with the most common genes and DNA. The V and J calls shown here were made by TCRdb, not taken from the authors' results. The sample table shows over 1,500,000 distinct CDR3 sequences, and more than 35% are seen once. The ten largest account for 20% to 25% of the sample.

Concerning this clonotype: The clone's antigen remains unknown. A read error may explain this, as a much larger clone is one base away.

The receptor was derived from a human donor in good health. The chain is encoded by TRBV7-2 joined to TRBJ2-5, with TRBD1 identical over 9 junction bases. The specimen was blood. The CDR3 in this case is CTSRGTGSGNRETQYF. The DNA sequence is given as TGTACCAGCAGGGGGACAGGGAGCGGGAACAGGGAGACCCAGTACTTC.